This TCR beta chain emerged from a study of OX40 agonist ivuxolimab in advanced cancers. Here immunoSEQ multiplex PCR was the method, and the copy in TCRdb shows in-frame clones only, minus some. The data contain 90,000 to 100,000 clones, approximately 91% of them singletons. Comment on this clone: Other DNA sequences within the sample encode an identical CDR3.

The source of this sequence is an adult with an advanced solid tumor such as melanoma, head and neck, liver or kidney cancer. Specimen: CD4+ or CD8+ T cells sorted from blood, collected in a trial of the OX40 agonist ivuxolimab.

The CDR3 region has the DNA TGTGCCAGCAGTTTAGAGGGGGCTAGGGGCTACACCTTC. Its protein is CASSLEGARGYTF. V and J are TRBV28 and TRBJ1-2, with TRBD1 matching 7 bases. CDR1 is MDHEN, CDR2 SYDVKM, per germline. The CDR3 sequence is 13 residues long. V lost 2 bases to trimming and J lost 8 bases; unmatched junction nucleotides: 5.